This T cell receptor beta chain was identified in a study of shared clonotypes between healthy human individuals (TCRdb year 2020). In the study overall: The cohort comprised a couple of women and a few men aged 18 to 49 years. Blood TCR repertoires of a handful of healthy adults were deeply sequenced to estimate repertoire size and the extent of clonotype sharing between individuals. To increase sequencing depth and limit assay-specific biases, different laboratories used diverse techniques to prepare libraries and sequence TCR repertoires. Per donor, leukapheresis produced somewhere between about 0.94 and 9.5 billion PBMCs.

Donors were healthy HIV-negative adults with no recently reported acute infections or vaccinations. Only Caucasian adults living in Nashville, Tennessee, USA were represented among the donors. For unsorted samples, some 90 million PBMCs were counted, and genomic DNA was extracted using the QIAamp DNA Blood Mini kit. After blood collection by leukapheresis, PBMCs were isolated using Ficoll-Histopaque density gradient centrifugation and then cryopreserved in the vapor phase of liquid nitrogen. The sample holds one count of this clone. There is no known antigen for this receptor. Base qualities are missing; no much larger clone stands one base away. The germline V gene sets CDR1 to MDHEN and CDR2 to SYDVKM. V drops 8 bases and J drops 10 bases, leaving 29 bases in between. The CDR3 starts with the cysteine, ends with the phenylalanine, and has 16 residues. Only the CDR3 DNA is retained, 48 bases long and in frame from the first base.

Study-level results and caveats: Only blood was sampled, and tissue TCR repertoires likely differ from those in blood. Because the study included only a small number of donors, the genetic and exposure-history diversity represented was limited. Pairwise subsampling indicated that sequencing depth was expected to affect the degree of clonotype sharing among donors.

Using the deep immunoSEQ assay, TCR CDR3 regions were amplified from genomic DNA by multiplex PCR. Extracted genomic DNA from each cell subset was distributed evenly across all wells of several immunoSEQ 96-well plates, and each plate was treated as a replicate. For unsorted PBMC, about 300 ng genomic DNA, equal to 32,000 or so T cell genomes, was loaded into each replicate PCR. Unsorted PBMC genomic DNA was sequenced across ten immunoSEQ deep assay plates. Purified libraries were quantified with a Qubit 3.0 fluorometer, sized on a Bioanalyzer 2100, and re-quantified with the KAPA Library Quantification kit. Every immunoSEQ 96-well plate was sequenced on a dedicated single-read 150-cycle Illumina NextSeq 550 flow cell. On the authors' methods: Because the immunoSEQ output held only junctional sequences and lacked quality scores, the filtering could not match the filtering applied to full-length reads. Sequences were annotated with PyIR, a Python wrapper for IgBLAST v1.9, and V/J genes and CDR3 were assigned using IMGT germline references. Any read was removed if the V/J assignment was weak (E-value above 1e-6), the CDR3 was missing, or the read contained stop codons, out-of-frame junctions, or ambiguous translated residues. A V3J clonotype was defined by an identical inferred V gene, J gene, and CDR3 amino acid sequence. Percentage overlap between repertoires was computed as shared unique clonotypes divided by the size of the smaller repertoire. Three approaches were used to assess repertoire richness: RTK rarefaction, the Chao1 estimator, and Recon v2.1 estimates of unobserved clonotypes. The immuneACCESS repertoire file appears here via TCRdb, limited to in-frame rearrangements. These files lack a portion of the clones; in checked studies, under half of the deficit traces to unresolved V genes, and the cause of the others is not known. That table supplies the V and J calls and clone size; D and trimming were determined from the DNA. The sample contains about 470,000 clones, around 75% of them found a single time. The ten largest clonotypes hold 13% of the sample.

The sequencing input was PBMCs. This chain is built from TRBV28 and TRBJ1-1; no D segment can be confidently identified. The TCR was taken from a woman aged 40 to 50 in good health. Some clones in this sample may be carry-over from other donors' samples. Here is the DNA: TGTGCCAGCCGTTCCCGGGCCAGCTCGCGTATGGGTGGAGCTTTCTTT. Its protein is CASRSRASSRMGGAFF.